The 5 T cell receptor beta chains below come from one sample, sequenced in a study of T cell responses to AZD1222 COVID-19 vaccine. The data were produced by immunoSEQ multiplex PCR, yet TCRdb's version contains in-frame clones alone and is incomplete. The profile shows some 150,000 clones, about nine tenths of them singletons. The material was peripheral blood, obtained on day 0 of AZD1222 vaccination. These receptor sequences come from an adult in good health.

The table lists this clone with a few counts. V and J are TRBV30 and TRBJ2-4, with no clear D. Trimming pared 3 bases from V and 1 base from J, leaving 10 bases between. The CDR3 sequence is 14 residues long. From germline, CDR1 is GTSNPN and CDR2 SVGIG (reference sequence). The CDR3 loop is CAWRTSPAKNIQYF. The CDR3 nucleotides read TGTGCCTGGAGGACGTCCCCGGCCAAAAACATTCAGTACTTC.

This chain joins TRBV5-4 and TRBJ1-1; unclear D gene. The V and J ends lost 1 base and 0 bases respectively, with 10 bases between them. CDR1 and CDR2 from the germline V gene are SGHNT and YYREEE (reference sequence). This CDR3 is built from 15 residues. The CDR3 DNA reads TGTGCCAGCAGCTTGCCGGTCCCCATGAACACTGAAGCTTTCTTT. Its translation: CASSLPVPMNTEAFF.

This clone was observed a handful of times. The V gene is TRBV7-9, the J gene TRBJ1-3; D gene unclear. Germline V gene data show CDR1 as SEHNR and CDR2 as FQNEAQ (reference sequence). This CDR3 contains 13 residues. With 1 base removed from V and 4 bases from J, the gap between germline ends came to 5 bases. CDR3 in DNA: TGTGCCAGCAGCTTAGACCAGGGAAACACCATATATTTT. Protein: CASSLDQGNTIYF.

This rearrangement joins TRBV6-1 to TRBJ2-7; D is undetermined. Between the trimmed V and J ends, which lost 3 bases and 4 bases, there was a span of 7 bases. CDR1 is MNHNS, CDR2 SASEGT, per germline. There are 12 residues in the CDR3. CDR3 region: CASSETLYEQYF. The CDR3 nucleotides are TGTGCCAGCAGTGAGACTTTGTACGAGCAGTACTTC.

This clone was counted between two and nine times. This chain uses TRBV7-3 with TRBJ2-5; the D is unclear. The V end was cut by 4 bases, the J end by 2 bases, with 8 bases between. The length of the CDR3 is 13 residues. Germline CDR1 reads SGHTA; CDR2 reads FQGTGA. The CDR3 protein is CASSSTLQETQYF. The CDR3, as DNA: TGTGCCAGCAGCTCCACCCTTCAAGAGACCCAGTACTTC. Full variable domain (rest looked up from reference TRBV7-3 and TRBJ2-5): GAGVSQTPSNKVTEKGKYVELRCDPISGHTALYWYRQSLGQGPEFLIYFQGTGAADDSGLPNDRFFAVRPEGSVSTLKIQRTERGDSAVYLCASSSTLQETQYFGPGTRLLVL.